The rows below give T cell receptor beta chains drawn from one sample of a study of blood T cell repertoires in COVID-19. Assay used: immunoSEQ multiplex PCR; TCRdb lists only in-frame clones, some missing. The sample contains over 150,000 clones, more than 60% of which appear only once. The sequenced material came from peripheral blood. These receptors all come from a man in his 70s with acute or convalescent COVID-19. Both conserved end residues are part of each CDR3. D genes are given only for firm matches. Clone size, where shown, is once, few, many, or a class for clones that have expanded.

>-|TRBJ2-2|TRBD2|TRBV7-9|14
TGTGCCAGCAGCTTAACTAGCGGGCCCGGGGAGCTGTTTTTT
CASSLTSGPGELFF
>-|TRBJ2-5|TRBD2|TRBV2|18
TGTGCCAGCAGTGAAGGTTGGAGACTAGCGGGAGAGGGTGAGACCCAGTACTTC
CASSEGWRLAGEGETQYF
>-|TRBJ1-1|-|TRBV6-1|14
TGTGCCAGCACCGGACAGCTCATGAACACTGAAGCTTTCTTT
CASTGQLMNTEAFF
>few|TRBJ1-4|-|TRBV28|15
TGTGCCAGCATCCTCTCCAGGGGACCTAATGAAAAACTGTTTTTT
CASILSRGPNEKLFF
>-|TRBJ1-5|TRBD1|TRBV3-1/TRBV3-2|14
TGTGCCAGCAGCCCAGGACAGGGGTATCAGCCCCAGCATTTT
CASSPGQGYQPQHF
>-|TRBJ2-7|TRBD1|TRBV7-8|14
TGTGCCAGCAGCCTCCGGGACAGGGCGTACGAGCAGTACTTC
CASSLRDRAYEQYF
>-|TRBJ1-5|-|TRBV19|18
TGTGCCAGTAGTACACGACAGGTTACTCGGCAGGGCAATCAGCCCCAGCATTTT
CASSTRQVTRQGNQPQHF
>-|TRBJ2-7|TRBD2|TRBV9|14
TGTGCCAGCAGCGTAGGACTAGCGGATTACGAGCAGTACTTC
CASSVGLADYEQYF
>-|TRBJ1-2|-|TRBV6-5|13
TGTGCCATCAGCCTCACTGGGGAGTATGGCTACACCTTC
CAISLTGEYGYTF
>-|TRBJ1-3|-|TRBV7-2|17
TGTGCCAGCAGCTTCTCCACGGGGATGGGCTCTGGAAACACCATATATTTT
CASSFSTGMGSGNTIYF
>-|TRBJ2-4|TRBD1|TRBV6-5|13
TGTGCCAGCAGTAAGACAGGGGAAAACATTCAGTACTTC
CASSKTGENIQYF
>-|TRBJ2-1|TRBD2|TRBV7-2|15
TGTGCCAGCAGTTTAGGGACTAGCGGGGGGTTTGAGCAGTTCTTC
CASSLGTSGGFEQFF
>-|TRBJ1-2|-|TRBV11-2|14
TGTGCCAGCAGCCCCCGAAACCCGGTCTATGGCTACACCTTC
CASSPRNPVYGYTF
>-|TRBJ1-2|-|TRBV4-2|15
TGTGCCAGCAGCCAAGATTCGACAGCCACTACTAGCTACACCTTC
CASSQDSTATTSYTF
>-|TRBJ2-3|-|TRBV27|14
TGTGCCAGCCGGACAGCAACAAGCACAGATACGCAGTATTTT
CASRTATSTDTQYF
>-|TRBJ1-6|-|TRBV28|15
TGTGCCAGCAGTTTAGGTCGTAGAACTAATTCACCCCTCCACTTT
CASSLGRRTNSPLHF
>-|TRBJ1-6|-|TRBV2|14
TGTGCCACGGACAGCGAAGACCATAATTCACCCCTCCACTTT
CATDSEDHNSPLHF
>-|TRBJ2-7|TRBD1|TRBV7-2|13
TGTGCCAGCAGCTCGGACAGGGGGTACGAGCAGTACTTC
CASSSDRGYEQYF
>-|TRBJ2-3|TRBD2|TRBV7-3|16
TGTGCCAGCAGTATTTTAGCGGGAGGGGGTACAGATACGCAGTATTTT
CASSILAGGGTDTQYF
>-|TRBJ2-3|TRBD2|TRBV9|16
TGTGCCAGCAGCGTAGGTCCTAGCGGGAACACAGATACGCAGTATTTT
CASSVGPSGNTDTQYF
>-|TRBJ1-1|-|TRBV10-3|13
TGTGCCATCGTCCGGGGTCAGGAGGTTGAAGCTTTCTTT
CAIVRGQEVEAFF
>-|TRBJ1-1|-|TRBV5-4|14
TGTGCCAGCAGATTACAGGATGAGAACACTGAAGCTTTCTTT
CASRLQDENTEAFF
>-|TRBJ2-7|TRBD2|TRBV6-6|16
TGTGCCAGCAGTTACTCGACGACTAGCGAGACCTACGAGCAGTACTTC
CASSYSTTSETYEQYF
>few|TRBJ1-1|-|TRBV11-2|14
TGTGCCAGCAGCCCAGGACAGATAAACACTGAAGCTTTCTTT
CASSPGQINTEAFF
>-|TRBJ1-4|-|TRBV15|13
TGTGCCACCTCCCCCGGGGGTAATGAAAAACTGTTTTTT
CATSPGGNEKLFF
>-|TRBJ2-4|-|TRBV12-3/TRBV12-4|13
TGTGCCAGCAGTTTTGAGGACAAAAACATTCAGTACTTC
CASSFEDKNIQYF
>-|TRBJ2-3|-|TRBV5-1|13
TGCGCCAGCAGCCGAGCAAGCACAGATACGCAGTATTTT
CASSRASTDTQYF
>few|TRBJ1-6|TRBD1|TRBV24-1|16
TGTGCCACCAATCGAGGACAGGGTTCGGGAAATTCACCCCTCCACTTT
CATNRGQGSGNSPLHF
>-|TRBJ1-1|TRBD1|TRBV6-4|13
TGTGCCAGCAGTCGGGACAGTAACACTGAAGCTTTCTTT
CASSRDSNTEAFF
>-|TRBJ2-7|TRBD1|TRBV18|18
TGTGCCAGCTCACCCATACCGGGTACAGGACAGGGCCGGAACGAGCAGTACTTC
CASSPIPGTGQGRNEQYF
>-|TRBJ2-7|TRBD1|TRBV6-5|14
TGTGCCAGCAGTTACCGGGACAGGGGCCACGAGCAGTACTTC
CASSYRDRGHEQYF
>-|TRBJ2-4|TRBD2|TRBV4-3|17
TGCGCCAGCAGCCCCTTTTGGACTAGCGGGAGTCCAAACATTCAGTACTTC
CASSPFWTSGSPNIQYF
>-|TRBJ2-3|TRBD2|TRBV6-4|15
TGTGCCAGCAGTGAGAGCGGGAGGGCCTCAGATACGCAGTATTTT
CASSESGRASDTQYF
>-|TRBJ1-5|-|TRBV12-3/TRBV12-4|13
TGTGCCAGCAGTCAGGACACCAATCAGCCCCAGCATTTT
CASSQDTNQPQHF
>-|TRBJ1-4|-|TRBV7-9|15
TGTGCCAGCAGCTTAGGTGGGGGCGTTAATGAAAAACTGTTTTTT
CASSLGGGVNEKLFF
>-|TRBJ2-3|TRBD1|TRBV3-1/TRBV3-2|15
TGTGCCAGCAGCCCCGGGACAGTGGCCCCAGATACGCAGTATTTT
CASSPGTVAPDTQYF
>-|TRBJ1-5|TRBD1|TRBV24-1|16
TGTGCCACCAGTGATCCGAGGACAGGGAACAATCAGCCCCAGCATTTT
CATSDPRTGNNQPQHF
>-|TRBJ1-5|TRBD1|TRBV12-5|15
TGTGCTAGTGGCCGGGGACAGGGCGGCAATCAGCCCCAGCATTTT
CASGRGQGGNQPQHF
>once|TRBJ2-5|TRBD2|TRBV27|19
TGTGCCAGCAGTTTAAGGTGGGGCGGAAGCGGGAGTGAGCGAGAGACCCAGTACTTC
CASSLRWGGSGSERETQYF
>-|TRBJ1-1|-|TRBV2|14
TGTGCCAGCAGTGAAGGAGGGTTGTTCGCTGAAGCTTTCTTT
CASSEGGLFAEAFF
>-|TRBJ2-1|TRBD1|TRBV6-5|13
TGTGCCGCGGCGAGACAGGGGCTCAATGAGCAGTTCTTC
CAAARQGLNEQFF